The 26 T cell receptor beta chains below come from one sample, sequenced in a study of CD8 T cells in ankylosing spondylitis. Findings of the study overall: Seven to nine highly homologous variants formed a TCR beta motif that appeared characteristic of ankylosing spondylitis blood.

TCRdb passed the 5' RACE reads through MiXCR, listing each CDR3 protein once. The data contain around 480,000 distinct CDR3 sequences, 15% to 20% of them singletons. The antigens for these receptors are not known. Sequencing used blood, either unsorted or a sorted T cell fraction (not recorded which). The receptors stem from a male donor with ankylosing spondylitis.

This clonotype was detected many times. The chain joins TRBV12-3 or TRBV12-4 to TRBJ1-6, with TRBD1 identical over 7 bases. V was pared by 6 bases and J by 0 bases, with 8 bases of the junction left unmatched. The CDR3 sequence is 17 residues long. The CDR3 sequence: CASRADRASSYNSPLHF. CDR3 in DNA: TGTGCCAGCAGGGCCGACAGGGCTAGCTCCTATAATTCACCCCTCCACTTT.

Only a few counts were recorded for this clonotype. The CDR3 loop reads CASSRRPKPDEQYF. The CDR3 region has the DNA TGTGCCAGCAGTCGAAGACCCAAGCCAGACGAGCAGTACTTC. This chain connects TRBV6-2 or TRBV6-3 to TRBJ2-7; D remains ambiguous. CDR3 length equals 14 residues. Germline V gives CDR1 MNHEY, CDR2 SVGEGT. V was clipped by 5 bases and J by 5 bases, with 16 bases between them.

This clonotype was counted between two and nine times. V usage is TRBV9 and J usage is TRBJ2-3, with D perhaps TRBD1 (5 bases). From germline, CDR1 is SGDLS and CDR2 YYNGEE. This CDR3 region has 13 residues. The V end lost 6 bases, the J end lost 5 bases, and 13 bases lay between the germline ends. The CDR3 spells CASNLDQGDTQYF. DNA for the CDR3: TGTGCCAGCAACCTAGACCAGGGAGATACGCAGTATTTT.

In DNA, the CDR3 is TGTGCCAGCAGCGAGGGGGACAGGCAACAAGAGACCCAGTACTTC. Protein product: CASSEGDRQQETQYF. The chain has TRBV9 and TRBJ2-5; 8 bases align to TRBD1. This CDR3 region has 15 residues. Germline lookup yields CDR1 SGDLS and CDR2 YYNGEE. V gave up 3 bases and J gave up 2 bases; unmatched junction bases: 6. Based on the CDR3 plus reference TRBV9 and TRBJ2-5, the full variable domain is DSGVTQTPKHLITATGQRVTLRCSPRSGDLSVYWYQQSLDQGLQFLIQYYNGEERAKGNILERFSAQQFPDLHSELNLSSLELGDSALYFCASSEGDRQQETQYFGPGTRLLVL.

For the CDR3, the DNA is TGCAGTGCTTCCCCGGACAGGGGTTTGGTGAGCACAGATACGCAGTATTTT. Encoded protein: CSASPDRGLVSTDTQYF. The rearrangement uses TRBV20-1 and TRBJ2-3; 9 bases agree with TRBD1. The CDR3 consists of 17 residues. Germline lookup yields CDR1 DFQATT and CDR2 SNEGSKA (reference sequence). Germline trimming cut 5 bases from V and 0 bases from J; bases unmatched to any gene: 12.

This clonotype appeared many times. The chain is built from TRBV29-1 and TRBJ2-1; 9 bases align to TRBD2. Germline trimming cut 4 bases from V and 6 bases from J; bases unmatched to any gene: 4. The CDR3 is made up of 13 amino acids. CDR1 is SQVTM and CDR2 is ANQGSEA in the germline V gene. The CDR3 coding sequence is TGCAGCGTTGGGCGGGAGGGCGCCAATGAGCAGTTCTTC. It specifies CSVGREGANEQFF.

This clonotype has more than one count but fewer than ten. The rearrangement uses TRBV12-3 or TRBV12-4 and TRBJ1-5; D gene ambiguous. Trimming cost V 3 bases and J 2 bases, with 26 bases left between them. The CDR3 sequence is 20 residues long. Here the CDR3 reads CASSFKVIGGYQLGNQPQHF. CDR3 in DNA: TGTGCCAGCAGTTTTAAGGTCATTGGAGGGTACCAGCTAGGCAATCAGCCCCAGCATTTT.

This clonotype has a handful of counts. V gene TRBV5-6 combines with J gene TRBJ2-5; D unresolved. Trimming took 4 bases from V and 1 from J, leaving 11 bases between them. Per germline, CDR1 SGHDT and CDR2 YYEEEE. The length of the CDR3 is 14 residues. The CDR3 nucleotides read TGTGCCAGCAGCAAGTTTTCGCCCCAAGAGACCCAGTACTTC. Amino acid sequence: CASSKFSPQETQYF.

The chain combines TRBV4-1 with TRBJ2-7; TRBD2 is a possible D gene (6 bases). CDR3 size: 15 residues. From germline, CDR1 is MGHRA and CDR2 YSYEKL. V lost 2 bases and J 3 bases, leaving 14 bases between the germline ends. This CDR3 is CASSQPQRGSYEQYF. In nucleotides, the CDR3 is TGCGCCAGCAGCCAACCGCAACGGGGGAGCTACGAGCAGTACTTC.

This clonotype was seen a few times. The chain joins TRBV7-2 to TRBJ2-7; D may be TRBD1 (5 bases). Germline CDR1 SGHTA, CDR2 FQGNSA. This CDR3 has 14 amino acids. The V and J ends lost 0 bases and 5 bases respectively, with 11 bases between them. This chain's CDR3 is CASSLASRVDEQYF. CDR3 sequence (DNA): TGTGCCAGCAGCTTAGCCTCCAGGGTGGACGAGCAGTACTTC. The whole variable domain, filled in from reference TRBV7-2 and TRBJ2-7, reads GAGVSQSPSNKVTEKGKDVELRCDPISGHTALYWYRQSLGQGLEFLIYFQGNSAPDKSGLPSDRFSAERTGGSVSTLTIQRTQQEDSAVYLCASSLASRVDEQYFGPGTRLTVT.

The V and J genes are TRBV20-1 and TRBJ2-1; the match to TRBD2 covers 11 bases. CDR3 size: 16 residues. Germline lookup yields CDR1 DFQATT and CDR2 SNEGSKA (reference sequence). Unmatched junction bases numbered 11, after V lost 2 bases and J lost 8 bases. Here the CDR3 reads CSARTSGSRRRDEQFF. As DNA, the CDR3 is TGCAGTGCTAGAACTAGCGGGAGTCGCCGTCGCGATGAGCAGTTCTTC.

This clonotype came up many times. The chain joins TRBV25-1 to TRBJ2-7; 9 nucleotides line up with TRBD1. Germline CDR1 is MGHDK and CDR2 is SYGVNS. This CDR3 region has 16 residues. V lost 0 bases, J lost 5 bases, and 8 bases stayed unmatched. The CDR3 loop is CASSEYRFGTGNEQYF. The CDR3 DNA is TGTGCCAGCAGTGAATATCGGTTCGGGACAGGGAACGAGCAGTACTTC.

The sample holds a few counts of this clonotype. This chain connects TRBV9 to TRBJ1-3; D gene uncertain. Germline V lookup: CDR1 SGDLS, CDR2 YYNGEE. V shed 3 bases and J shed 9 bases, with 19 bases lying between them. CDR3 size: 15 residues. The CDR3 sequence is CASSALPLTSPTIYF. In DNA, the CDR3 is TGTGCCAGCAGCGCCTTGCCCCTGACATCCCCCACCATATATTTT.

This clonotype was observed at least ten times. The chain employs TRBV5-1 and TRBJ2-7; 8 nucleotides align to TRBD2. The CDR3 extends over 15 amino acids. V shed 4 bases and J 1 base; nucleotides not matched to a gene: 7. The germline V gene has CDR1 SGHRS and CDR2 YFSETQ. CDR3 residues: CASSRTSGPSYEQYF. The CDR3 DNA sequence: TGCGCCAGCAGCCGCACTAGCGGACCATCCTACGAGCAGTACTTC.

The chain recombines TRBV12-3 or TRBV12-4 with TRBJ1-6; 7 bases map to TRBD1. The CDR3 length is 15 residues. The V gene end was trimmed by 6 bases and the J gene end by 7 bases; junction bases not matched to a gene: 9. The CDR3 DNA follows: TGTGCCAGCAGACCGAACCAGGGGGAGAATTCACCCCTCCACTTT. It specifies CASRPNQGENSPLHF.

This clonotype was observed a few times. The rearrangement uses TRBV20-1 and TRBJ2-2; D is unresolved. In germline, CDR1 is DFQATT, CDR2 SNEGSKA (reference sequence). The CDR3 runs 12 residues. V was shortened by 1 base and J by 4 bases, with 4 bases between the two germline ends. Written as DNA, the CDR3 is TGCAGTGCTAGAGGGACCACCGGGGAGCTGTTTTTT. This gives the protein CSARGTTGELFF.

This clonotype has a count of ten or more. V and J are TRBV29-1 and TRBJ2-2; D uncertain. CDR1 and CDR2 from the germline V gene are SQVTM and ANQGSEA. V was shortened by 4 bases and J by 4 bases, with 7 bases between the two germline ends. The CDR3 is 12 residues long. The CDR3: CSVAASTGELFF. The CDR3 DNA follows: TGCAGCGTTGCGGCCAGCACCGGGGAGCTGTTTTTT.

The chain uses TRBV5-4 and TRBJ2-3; TRBD1 matches 12 bases. The ends lost 3 bases at V and 5 bases at J; junction bases unmatched: 4. Germline V gene data show CDR1 as SGHNT and CDR2 as YYREEE (reference sequence). This CDR3 spans 15 amino acids. Here the CDR3 reads CASSSGDRGQDTQYF. CDR3 DNA sequence: TGTGCCAGCAGCTCGGGGGACAGGGGGCAAGATACGCAGTATTTT.

This clonotype was counted only a few times. The chain is built from TRBV6-1 and TRBJ1-5; 8 nucleotides align to TRBD1. V dropped 5 bases and J dropped 7; count of bases not matched to a gene: 7. This CDR3 is built from 14 residues. Germline-derived CDR1 and CDR2 are MNHNS and SASEGT. CDR3 nucleotide sequence: TGTGCCAGCAGTAAACAGGGGGGGGAACAGCCCCAGCATTTT. This translates into CASSKQGGEQPQHF.

This clonotype was picked up a small number of times. J is TRBJ2-7 and V is TRBV7-9; D is perhaps TRBD2 (5 bases). In germline, CDR1 is SEHNR, CDR2 FQNEAQ (reference sequence). CDR3 length: 13 amino acids. V lost 4 bases to trimming and J lost 7 bases, with 14 bases between them. CDR3 sequence reads: CASSSGLAREQYF. The DNA of the CDR3 is TGTGCCAGCAGCTCCGGACTTGCCAGGGAGCAGTACTTC.

This rearrangement joins TRBV6-2 or TRBV6-3 to TRBJ2-5; TRBD1 or TRBD2 may be the D gene (5 bases each). The germline CDR1 and CDR2 sequences are MNHEY and SVGEGT. The germline V and J ends were trimmed by 2 bases and 1 base, with 11 bases remaining between them. This CDR3 region has 15 residues. The CDR3 region has the DNA TGTGCCAGCAGTTACGGGACCTCCGTCCAAGAGACCCAGTACTTC. It encodes CASSYGTSVQETQYF.

Many counts were recorded for this clonotype. The chain has TRBV12-3 or TRBV12-4 and TRBJ1-3; no reliable D call. V lost 4 bases, J lost 4 bases, and 5 bases lay in between. CDR3 length: 12 amino acids. Here the CDR3 reads CASSSLGNTIYF. CDR3 nucleotides: TGTGCCAGCAGTTCATTAGGAAACACCATATATTTT.

The chain employs TRBV20-1 and TRBJ2-6; 9 positions match TRBD1. Trimming took 1 base from V and 2 from J; bases not matched to a gene: 0. This CDR3 contains 15 residues. Germline-derived CDR1 and CDR2 are DFQATT and SNEGSKA (reference sequence). CDR3 sequence (DNA): TGCAGTGCTAGAGGGGACAGGGCTGGGGCCAACGTCCTGACTTTC. Translation gives CSARGDRAGANVLTF.

In this sample, this clonotype turned up a few times. CDR3 protein: CASSPWRGRSTGELFF. As DNA, the CDR3 is TGTGCCAGCAGCCCCTGGAGAGGGCGAAGCACCGGGGAGCTGTTTTTT. The chain is built from TRBV14 and TRBJ2-2, with TRBD2 as a possible D gene (5 bases). The CDR3 is 16 amino acids. Germline CDR1 reads SGHDN; CDR2 reads FVKESK. V was trimmed by 4 bases and J by 4 bases, leaving 16 bases between them.

At least ten counts were recorded for this clonotype. The chain links TRBV5-1 to TRBJ2-1; 8 nucleotides line up with TRBD2. The CDR3 loop spans 14 amino acids. The V gene's germline CDR1 is SGHRS and CDR2 YFSETQ. After removal of 5 bases from V and 5 bases from J, the junction contained 6 bases not matched to a gene. The CDR3 coding sequence is TGCGCCAGCAGGCCGGGGGGGCCTGACAATGAGCAGTTCTTC. Residues: CASRPGGPDNEQFF.

This chain connects TRBV11-2 to TRBJ2-5, with D perhaps matching TRBD1 or TRBD2 (6 bases each). CDR1 is SGHAT, CDR2 FQNNGV, per germline. The length of the CDR3 is 16 residues. Between the trimmed V and J ends, which lost 2 bases and 0 bases, there was a span of 13 bases. The CDR3 loop is CASSLRGTRYQETQYF. Here the CDR3 DNA reads TGTGCCAGCAGCTTAAGGGGGACTCGGTACCAAGAGACCCAGTACTTC.